Below, one TCR beta chain is given with its context. The data were obtained in a study of blood T cell repertoires in COVID-19. Profiled with immunoSEQ multiplex PCR; TCRdb holds only in-frame clones, not every one. The sample holds more than 300,000 clones, approximately 92% seen once. The TCR comes from a woman aged 25 to 39 who had recovered from COVID-19. Sequencing was done on a sample of PBMCs or T cells enriched from blood (not recorded which).

The CDR3 bases are TGTGCCATCAATCCCGGGGAGGCCTACGAGCAGTACTTC. Its translation is CAINPGEAYEQYF. The chain carries TRBV10-3 and TRBJ2-7, with a weak D call TRBD2 (6 bases). This CDR3 spans 13 amino acids. With 7 bases removed from V and 2 bases from J, the gap between germline ends came to 12 bases. Per germline, CDR1 ENHRY and CDR2 SYGVKD.